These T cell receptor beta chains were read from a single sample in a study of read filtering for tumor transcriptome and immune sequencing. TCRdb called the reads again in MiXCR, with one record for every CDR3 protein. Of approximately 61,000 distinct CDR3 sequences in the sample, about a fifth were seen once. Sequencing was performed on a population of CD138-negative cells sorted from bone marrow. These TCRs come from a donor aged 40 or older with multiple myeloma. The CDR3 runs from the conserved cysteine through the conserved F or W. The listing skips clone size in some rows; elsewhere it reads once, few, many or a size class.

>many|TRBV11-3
CASSLARGRSSGKLFF
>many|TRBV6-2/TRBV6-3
CASRAPRGGGNTGELFF
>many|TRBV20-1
CSARALYEQYF
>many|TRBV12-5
CASGLLGGSSYNEQFF
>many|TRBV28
CASSPARYEQFF
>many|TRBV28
CASGTGVEYYGYTF
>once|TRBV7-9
CASSPPPGGTDTQYF
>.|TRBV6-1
CASSAGPLPGELFF
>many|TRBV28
CASSRDRGEQYF
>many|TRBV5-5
CASSLAGRTTEAFF
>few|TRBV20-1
CSARAVTGNTIYF
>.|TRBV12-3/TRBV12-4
CASSRRDYGYNEQFF
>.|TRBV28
CASSPGEAYNSPLHF
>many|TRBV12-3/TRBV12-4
CASHPTGAGGAFF
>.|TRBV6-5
CASSYSRTGEQPQHF
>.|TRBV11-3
CASSFGLSTEAFF
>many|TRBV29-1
CSVRNTEAFF
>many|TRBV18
CASSPLQETQYF
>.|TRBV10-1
CASSEGGGGLAGDNEQFF
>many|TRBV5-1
CASTRGTEAFF
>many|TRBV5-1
CASSSGTSGSPVEQYF
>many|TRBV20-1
CSATPGQGQYEQYF
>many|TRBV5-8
CASSWGTSVGGELFF
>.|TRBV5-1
CASSFRAEAGGQYEQYF
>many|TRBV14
CASSQAKQGRNSPLHF
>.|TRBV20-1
CSAAGQGVEKLFF
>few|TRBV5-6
CASSLLLTTQETQYF
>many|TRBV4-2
CASSQETTGGTDTQYF
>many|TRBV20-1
CSAARGQYEQYF
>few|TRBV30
CAWSGTANTGELFF
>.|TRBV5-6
CASRLILAGGNEQFF
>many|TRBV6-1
CASSKGLAGPNEQFF
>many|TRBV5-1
CASRTGIGQPQHF
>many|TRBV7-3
CASSSPPGELFF
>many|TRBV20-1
CSAPGFSNYGYTF
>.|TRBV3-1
CASSPRGRASSGNTIYF
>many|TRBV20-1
CSAIREPASTDTQYF
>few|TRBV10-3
CAITDRGGRDTQYF
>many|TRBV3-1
CASSRLTSGGAFTQYF
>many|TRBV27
CASSFFPSGIRETQYF
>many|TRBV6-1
CASSPVLAGFTDTQYF
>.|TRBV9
CASSVGLAVMNTGELFF
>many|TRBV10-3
CAISEGETQYF
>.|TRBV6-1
CASSPLSSGANVLTF
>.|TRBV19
CASSPTSAGQETQYF
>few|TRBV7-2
CASSLTDGGGTEAFF
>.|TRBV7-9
CASRKETTDTQYF
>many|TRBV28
CASSPSGTDTQYF
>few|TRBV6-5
CASSRRDAGSGNTIYF
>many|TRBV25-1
CASSARERDTQYF